This TCR beta chain was recovered during a study of shared clonotypes between healthy human individuals. The split of CD4+ cells yielded CD45RA+ naive and CD45RA-negative memory subsets. Study outcomes and limitations: Genetic and exposure-history diversity was limited by the small donor number. Rarefaction analysis demonstrated incomplete sorted-subset sequencing notwithstanding large depth.

Investigators spread the genomic DNA of each subset evenly over several immunoSEQ plates. Produced via immunoSEQ multiplex PCR; TCRdb's table is partial and in-frame only. This table has millions of clones, over 85% appearing once. Note on this clone: Its target is unknown.

This sequence was found in a man aged 18 to 29 in good health. Material: naive CD4+ T cells sorted from blood. Subset denoted: CD45RA+ positively selected.

CDR3 residues: CSVGEGLSYEQYF. CDR3 DNA: TGCAGCGTCGGGGAGGGTCTCTCCTACGAGCAGTACTTC. The chain employs TRBV29-1 and TRBJ2-7, with TRBD2 identical over 7 bases. This CDR3 is built from 13 residues. V trimming: 6 bases; J trimming: 0 bases; junction bases outside the gene matches: 5. In germline, CDR1 is SQVTM, CDR2 ANQGSEA.